Each of the 20 T cell receptor beta chains below was sequenced from the same sample in a study of blood T cell repertoires in COVID-19. Sequencing used immunoSEQ multiplex PCR; TCRdb keeps in-frame clones, though not all of them. The sample lists some 97,000 clones, around four fifths seen once, with approximately 31% in the top ten. The sequencing sample was made of peripheral blood. The receptors derive from a man between 65 and 85 years old with active or convalescent COVID-19.

V is TRBV4-3 and J is TRBJ2-7, with D perhaps TRBD2 (5 bases). There are 13 residues in the CDR3. V gave up 0 bases and J gave up 6 bases, with 9 bases separating them. Germline V gene data show CDR1 as LGHNA and CDR2 as YSLEER. The CDR3 DNA is TGCGCCAGCAGCCAAGATCGGACTTCCGAGCAGTACTTC. Its translation: CASSQDRTSEQYF.

The chain joins TRBV9 to TRBJ2-1, with 8 nucleotides matching TRBD2. V trimming: 1 base; J trimming: 8 bases; junction bases outside the gene matches: 8. This CDR3 has 15 amino acids. Per the germline V gene, CDR1 is SGDLS and CDR2 is YYNGEE. CDR3 region: CASSVLAGPLDEQFF. The CDR3 DNA is TGTGCCAGCAGCGTACTAGCGGGTCCTTTGGATGAGCAGTTCTTC. Variable domain in full (rest from reference TRBV9 and TRBJ2-1): DSGVTQTPKHLITATGQRVTLRCSPRSGDLSVYWYQQSLDQGLQFLIQYYNGEERAKGNILERFSAQQFPDLHSELNLSSLELGDSALYFCASSVLAGPLDEQFFGPGTRLTVL.

The V call is TRBV9, the J call TRBJ1-3; a possible D gene is TRBD1 (6 bases). The germline V gene encodes CDR1 SGDLS and CDR2 YYNGEE. V lost 3 bases, J lost 0 bases, and 13 bases lay in between. The CDR3 is 16 amino acids. This chain's CDR3 is CASSAQQGSSGNTIYF. As DNA, the CDR3 is TGTGCCAGCAGCGCTCAACAGGGTTCCTCTGGAAACACCATATATTTT.

The chain is built from TRBV5-1 and TRBJ1-4, with 8 bases identical to TRBD1. This CDR3 has 14 residues. Losses at the gene ends were 5 bases for V and 5 bases for J; bases not matched to a gene: 5. Looked up from germline, CDR1 is SGHRS and CDR2 is YFSETQ. CDR3 amino acids: CASRADRGNEKLFF. CDR3 DNA sequence: TGCGCCAGCAGAGCTGACAGGGGAAATGAAAAACTGTTTTTT. Full variable domain (outside the CDR3, taken from reference TRBV5-1 and TRBJ1-4): KAGVTQTPRYLIKTRGQQVTLSCSPISGHRSVSWYQQTPGQGLQFLFEYFSETQRNKGNFPGRFSGRQFSNSRSEMNVSTLELGDSALYLCASRADRGNEKLFFGSGTQLSVL.

The chain recombines TRBV10-1 with TRBJ1-2; the match to TRBD1 covers 7 bases. This CDR3 contains 13 residues. The trim removed 9 bases at V and 1 base at J, leaving 5 bases unmatched. Germline lookup yields CDR1 WNHNN and CDR2 SYGVQD (reference sequence). The CDR3 sequence: CASDRAINYGYTF. The DNA for the CDR3 is TGCGCCAGTGACAGGGCGATTAACTATGGCTACACCTTC.

This chain connects TRBV15 to TRBJ2-7; weak D call: TRBD1 (5 bases). The germline V gene encodes CDR1 LNHNV and CDR2 YYDKDF (reference sequence). The germline V and J ends were trimmed by 1 base and 8 bases, with 12 bases remaining between them. This CDR3 comprises 13 residues. CDR3 region: CATSRVGQGKQYF. CDR3 coding DNA: TGTGCCACCAGCAGAGTCGGCCAGGGTAAGCAGTACTTC.

The chain uses TRBV4-1 and TRBJ1-2, with TRBD1 identical over 7 bases. The germline CDR1 and CDR2 sequences are MGHRA and YSYEKL. The CDR3 has 16 amino acids. V trimming: 0 bases; J trimming: 6 bases; junction bases outside the gene matches: 10. The CDR3 loop is CASSQDIPGGRHGYTF. For the CDR3, the DNA is TGCGCCAGCAGCCAAGATATCCCAGGGGGGAGGCATGGCTACACCTTC.

The chain recombines TRBV4-1 with TRBJ2-4; possible D gene TRBD1, 6 bases. The CDR3 is 17 residues long. Germline CDR1 and CDR2: MGHRA and YSYEKL. With 1 base removed from V and 0 bases from J, the gap between germline ends came to 13 bases. The DNA of the CDR3 is TGCGCCAGCAGCCAAGTGATACAGGGTCTAGCCAAAAACATTCAGTACTTC. Protein product: CASSQVIQGLAKNIQYF.

The chain employs TRBV6-2 or TRBV6-3 and TRBJ1-1; 10 bases fit TRBD1. The CDR3 extends over 17 amino acids. V gave up 2 bases and J gave up 3 bases; unmatched junction bases: 9. Germline V lookup: CDR1 MNHEY, CDR2 SVGEGT. For the CDR3, the DNA is TGTGCCAGCAGTTACCCCAGGGACAGGGGCTTTCACACTGAAGCTTTCTTT. Amino acids: CASSYPRDRGFHTEAFF.

The chain links TRBV11-2 to TRBJ2-5; 7 bases agree with TRBD1. The CDR3 has 15 residues. CDR1 SGHAT and CDR2 FQNNGV come from the germline V gene. J gave up 2 bases and V 1 base, and 4 bases lay outside the gene matches. The CDR3, as DNA: TGTGCCAGCAGCTTAGGAGGGACAGCACAAGAGACCCAGTACTTC. Protein product: CASSLGGTAQETQYF.

The rearrangement links TRBV9 to TRBJ2-3, with 7 bases identical to TRBD2. The CDR3 is made up of 14 amino acids. Losses at the gene ends were 4 bases for V and 4 bases for J; bases not matched to a gene: 6. CDR1 is SGDLS, CDR2 YYNGEE, per germline. CDR3 residues: CASSSGGGPDTQYF. As DNA, the CDR3 is TGTGCCAGCAGCTCGGGGGGAGGCCCAGATACGCAGTATTTT.

V gene TRBV20-1 combines with J gene TRBJ2-1, with D unclear. Deletions cut 3 bases from V and 9 bases from J, with 9 bases between. Germline V gene lookup returns CDR1 DFQATT and CDR2 SNEGSKA (reference sequence). This CDR3 is built from 11 residues. CDR3 protein: CSASLMAEQFF. The CDR3 DNA follows: TGCAGTGCTAGTCTTATGGCTGAGCAGTTCTTC.

This clone was seen once. J is TRBJ2-2 and V is TRBV24-1; D might be TRBD1 (6 bases). Germline lookup yields CDR1 KGHDR and CDR2 SFDVKD. V dropped 10 bases and J dropped 2 bases, with 13 bases sitting between them. This CDR3 has 14 residues. For the CDR3, the DNA is TGTGCCACTTCGACAGGAACTAACACCGGGGAGCTGTTTTTT. This codes for CATSTGTNTGELFF.

The chain is built from TRBV2 and TRBJ2-7, with unresolved D. V dropped 8 bases and J dropped 1 base, with 12 bases sitting between them. The CDR3 loop spans 13 amino acids. Germline V CDR1 and CDR2: SNHLY, FYNNEI. The CDR3 sequence is CASGDDFSYEQYF. CDR3 in DNA: TGTGCCAGCGGCGACGACTTTTCCTACGAGCAGTACTTC.

This sequence joins TRBV18 and TRBJ2-7; a weak D match, TRBD1 (6 bases). Germline V gene data show CDR1 as KGHSH and CDR2 as LQKENI. CDR3 length: 13 residues. The V gene lost 3 bases and the J gene lost 10 bases, with 16 bases spanning the gap. DNA of the CDR3: TGTGCCAGCTCACCGGGAGACAGGTTCCGCCAGTACTTC. Amino acid sequence: CASSPGDRFRQYF.

This clone has just a few counts. CDR3 protein: CASSIDLVRNIQYF. CDR3 nucleotide sequence: TGTGCCAGTAGTATAGATCTGGTCAGAAACATTCAGTACTTC. V gene TRBV19 combines with J gene TRBJ2-4; D is unclear. V lost 0 bases and J 6 bases, leaving 9 bases between the germline ends. This CDR3 spans 14 amino acids. Germline V gene sequence: CDR1 LNHDA, CDR2 SQIVND (reference sequence).

V and J are TRBV5-6 and TRBJ2-5; no clear D gene. This CDR3 has 15 amino acids. Trimming pared 1 base from V and 2 bases from J, leaving 12 bases between. Germline V CDR1 and CDR2: SGHDT, YYEEEE. In DNA form, the CDR3 reads TGTGCCAGCAGCTTGTTCCCAACAGCTCAAGAGACCCAGTACTTC. Residues: CASSLFPTAQETQYF.

This chain uses TRBV18 with TRBJ2-5; 9 bases align to TRBD2. The CDR3 contains 13 residues. Looked up from germline, CDR1 is KGHSH and CDR2 is LQKENI. The J segment lost 4 bases and the V segment lost 6 bases, leaving 3 bases of the junction unmatched. Here the CDR3 reads CASSSLAGETQYF. The CDR3 bases are TGTGCCAGCTCCTCACTAGCGGGAGAGACCCAGTACTTC.

The rearrangement links TRBV2 to TRBJ2-6, with TRBD1 identical over 9 bases. The germline V gene has CDR1 SNHLY and CDR2 FYNNEI. The length of the CDR3 is 19 residues. Losses at the gene ends were 5 bases for V and 2 bases for J; bases not matched to a gene: 13. CDR3 nucleotides: TGTGCCAGCAGTCACCCCCGGGACAGGGAGGTAACTGGGGCCAACGTCCTGACTTTC. It translates to CASSHPRDREVTGANVLTF.

The CDR3 nucleotides read TGTGCCAGCAGTCTTGGGTCCAGGTCTGAAAAACTGTTTTTT. Translation gives CASSLGSRSEKLFF. The genes are TRBV27 and TRBJ1-4; D is unclear. CDR3 length equals 14 residues. The V gene's germline CDR1 is MNHEY and CDR2 SMNVEV (reference sequence). The V gene lost 5 bases and the J gene lost 7 bases, with 14 bases spanning the gap.